Below, 27 T cell receptor beta chains from the same sample are listed, as sequenced in a study of blood T cell repertoires in COVID-19. Some clones are missing from TCRdb's copy, which holds only in-frame ones; the method was immunoSEQ multiplex PCR. This sample has more than 200,000 clones; about 88% occur once, and the top ten carry less than 2%. Sample: peripheral blood. These receptors were taken from a man in his sixties or seventies with acute or convalescent COVID-19.

This clone was seen only a few times. The rearrangement joins TRBV19 to TRBJ2-7, with a tentative D call TRBD2 (6 bases). The CDR3 has 11 residues. CDR1 and CDR2 from the germline V gene are LNHDA and SQIVND (reference sequence). V lost 6 bases and J lost 3, with 6 bases in between. The CDR3 DNA follows: TGTGCCAGTAGCGGGAGCTACGAGCAGTACTTC. This encodes CASSGSYEQYF.

The chain joins TRBV20-1 to TRBJ2-1; 10 bases line up with TRBD2. Unmatched junction bases numbered 8, after V lost 3 bases and J lost 0 bases. This CDR3 is built from 17 residues. Germline lookup yields CDR1 DFQATT and CDR2 SNEGSKA (reference sequence). This CDR3 reads CSASNSGRLSSYNEQFF. The CDR3 DNA follows: TGCAGTGCTAGTAATAGCGGGAGGCTGAGCTCCTACAATGAGCAGTTCTTC.

The chain employs TRBV28 and TRBJ1-2, with no clear D. V gave up 2 bases and J gave up 3 bases, with 7 bases separating them. Germline CDR1 is MDHEN and CDR2 is SYDVKM. The CDR3 runs to 13 residues. CDR3 residues: CASSLAHDYGYTF. The CDR3 DNA follows: TGTGCCAGCAGTTTAGCACACGACTATGGCTACACCTTC.

Notes on this clone: This specimen includes other DNA sequences encoding the same CDR3. The V gene is TRBV5-1, the J gene TRBJ2-3; the D is unclear. The V gene's germline CDR1 is SGHRS and CDR2 YFSETQ. This CDR3 is 14 amino acids long. Trimming stripped 0 bases from V and 0 bases from J, with 5 bases between. CDR3 DNA: TGCGCCAGCAGCTTGGCCACTAGCACAGATACGCAGTATTTT. Encoded protein: CASSLATSTDTQYF.

This chain joins TRBV10-3 and TRBJ2-3, with 12 nucleotides matching TRBD2. Trimming at V came to 5 bases and at J to 6 bases, leaving 6 bases not matched to a gene. In germline, CDR1 is ENHRY, CDR2 SYGVKD. CDR3 length equals 15 residues. The CDR3 is CAISSTSGRQDTQYF. As DNA, the CDR3 is TGTGCCATCAGTAGCACTAGCGGGAGGCAGGATACGCAGTATTTT.

The chain combines TRBV5-1 with TRBJ1-5, with 7 bases lining up with TRBD1. Germline CDR1 is SGHRS and CDR2 is YFSETQ. The V segment lost 0 bases and the J segment 3 bases; nucleotides outside the gene matches: 3. The CDR3 runs 15 residues. CDR3 sequence reads: CASSLGDRTNQPQHF. The DNA of the CDR3 is TGCGCCAGCAGCTTGGGGGACAGAACCAATCAGCCCCAGCATTTT.

This rearrangement joins TRBV28 to TRBJ1-5, with 9 bases aligning to TRBD1. Per the germline V gene, CDR1 is MDHEN and CDR2 is SYDVKM. With 5 bases clipped from V and 1 base from J, the junction kept 6 bases outside the gene matches. CDR3 length: 16 residues. CDR3 sequence: CASSLGTGFSNQPQHF. The CDR3 bases are TGTGCCAGCAGTCTCGGGACAGGGTTCAGCAATCAGCCCCAGCATTTT.

This clone was observed a single time. V gene TRBV7-2 combines with J gene TRBJ2-3; 8 nucleotides line up with TRBD2. CDR1 is SGHTA, CDR2 FQGNSA, per germline. The CDR3 contains 15 residues. With V trimmed by 5 bases and J by 5 bases, 9 bases remained unmatched. The CDR3 loop reads CASSPLAGLRDTQYF. Here the CDR3 DNA reads TGTGCCAGCAGCCCCCTAGCGGGTTTACGAGATACGCAGTATTTT.

With regard to this clone: At one of its ends the junction is not consistent with the germline gene, which may arise from a read error. The chain employs TRBV18 and TRBJ1-1; D is unresolved. The germline gives CDR1 KGHSH, CDR2 LQKENI. The CDR3 spans 12 residues. The CDR3 nucleotides are TGTGCCAGCTCACCAGGCGGAGGGTTAAGAATCTTT. Translating it yields CASSPGGGLRIF.

The chain links TRBV7-9 to TRBJ1-3; no clear D. The CDR3 runs to 16 residues. Trimming stripped 0 bases from V and 3 bases from J, with 12 bases between. Germline V lookup: CDR1 SEHNR, CDR2 FQNEAQ (reference sequence). For the CDR3, the DNA is TGTGCCAGCAGCTTAGCGCGGGGTTTGGATGGAAACACCATATATTTT. Its protein product is CASSLARGLDGNTIYF.

CDR3 sequence reads: CASTSGSENEQFF. The DNA for the CDR3 is TGTGCCAGCACGAGCGGGAGTGAGAATGAGCAGTTCTTC. V gene TRBV2 combines with J gene TRBJ2-1; 8 bases are a match to TRBD2. The CDR3 runs 13 residues. V lost 7 bases and J lost 7; bases outside the gene matches: 6. Germline CDR1 and CDR2: SNHLY and FYNNEI.

The chain combines TRBV27 with TRBJ1-5; 7 nucleotides agree with TRBD1. The germline CDR1 and CDR2 sequences are MNHEY and SMNVEV (reference sequence). This CDR3 has 15 amino acids. J was trimmed by 7 bases and V by 7 bases; bases with no gene match: 13. CDR3 residues: CASTPRQGLGQPQHF. The CDR3, as DNA: TGTGCCAGCACCCCTAGACAGGGACTCGGGCAGCCCCAGCATTTT.

This clone was found once. Other DNA sequences within the sample encode an identical CDR3. This chain connects TRBV5-1 to TRBJ2-7; tentatively, D is TRBD2 (5 bases). The germline V and J ends were trimmed by 0 bases and 2 bases, with 6 bases remaining between them. CDR3 length: 13 amino acids. Germline V lookup: CDR1 SGHRS, CDR2 YFSETQ. For the CDR3, the DNA is TGCGCCAGCAGCTTGGCGGGGACCTACGAGCAGTACTTC. Amino acid sequence: CASSLAGTYEQYF.

V gene TRBV7-9 combines with J gene TRBJ1-1; D not resolved. Germline V lookup: CDR1 SEHNR, CDR2 FQNEAQ (reference sequence). V shed 2 bases and J shed 2 bases, with 9 bases lying between them. The length of the CDR3 is 14 residues. CDR3 protein: CASSLPPGNTEAFF. CDR3 nucleotides: TGTGCCAGCAGCTTACCCCCAGGCAACACTGAAGCTTTCTTT. Complete variable domain (other parts from reference TRBV7-9 and TRBJ1-1): DTGVSQNPRHKITKRGQNVTFRCDPISEHNRLYWYRQTLGQGPEFLTYFQNEAQLEKSRLLSDRFSAERPKGSFSTLEIQRTEQGDSAMYLCASSLPPGNTEAFFGQGTRLTVV.

CDR3 residues: CASSQNQGDGNTIYF. In DNA, the CDR3 is TGCGCCAGCAGCCAAAACCAGGGGGATGGAAACACCATATATTTT. The rearrangement links TRBV5-1 to TRBJ1-3, with TRBD1 matching over 7 bases. Germline lookup yields CDR1 SGHRS and CDR2 YFSETQ. J gave up 3 bases and V 4 bases, and 7 bases lay outside the gene matches. This CDR3 is built from 15 residues.

The sample holds a few counts of this clone. The chain couples TRBV7-3 to TRBJ2-7; a possible D gene is TRBD1 (5 bases). V was clipped by 2 bases and J by 4 bases, with 15 bases between them. The germline V gene has CDR1 SGHTA and CDR2 FQGTGA. The CDR3 extends over 15 amino acids. CDR3 protein: CASSLSGAGKYEQYF. Written as DNA, the CDR3 is TGTGCCAGCAGCTTATCCGGTGCAGGGAAGTACGAGCAGTACTTC.

J is TRBJ1-2 and V is TRBV3-1 (or the pseudogene TRBV3-2); D remains ambiguous. V lost 4 bases and J 4 bases, leaving 13 bases between the germline ends. CDR3 size: 14 residues. CDR1 is LGHDT and CDR2 is YNNKEL in the germline V gene (reference sequence). DNA for the CDR3: TGTGCCAGCAGCCCCTCCACACAGACCTATGGCTACACCTTC. Its protein product is CASSPSTQTYGYTF.

The chain couples TRBV4-2 to TRBJ2-7; 12 bases are shared with TRBD2. This CDR3 region has 15 residues. Germline V gene data show CDR1 as LGHNA and CDR2 as YNFKEQ. With V trimmed by 4 bases and J by 4 bases, 5 bases remained unmatched. DNA for the CDR3: TGTGCCAGCAGCCCCAGACTAGCGGGAGTGTACGAGCAGTACTTC. Amino acids: CASSPRLAGVYEQYF.

V usage is TRBV19 and J usage is TRBJ1-1; 9 nucleotides match TRBD1. The junction had 9 bases not matched to a gene; V was cut back by 4 bases and J by 0 bases. The CDR3 has 17 residues. Looked up from germline, CDR1 is LNHDA and CDR2 is SQIVND (reference sequence). The CDR3 nucleotides read TGTGCCAGTAGTAATCAGGGACAGGGAGATTTGAACACTGAAGCTTTCTTT. The encoded protein is CASSNQGQGDLNTEAFF.

V is TRBV25-1 and J is TRBJ2-7; weak D call: TRBD2 (5 bases). Looked up from germline, CDR1 is MGHDK and CDR2 is SYGVNS. Trimming shortened V by 6 bases and J by 7 bases, and 16 bases separated the two germline ends. The CDR3 sequence is 13 residues long. CDR3 sequence (DNA): TGTGCCAGCAGCGCGGGTACGAGAGGGGAGCAGTACTTC. It encodes CASSAGTRGEQYF.

J is TRBJ2-1 and V is TRBV6-6, with 14 bases fitting TRBD2. Per the germline V gene, CDR1 is MNHNY and CDR2 is SVGAGI (reference sequence). This CDR3 is built from 13 residues. Losses at the gene ends were 6 bases for V and 10 bases for J; bases not matched to a gene: 2. The CDR3 sequence: CASRGLAGAEQFF. CDR3 DNA sequence: TGTGCCAGCAGGGGACTAGCGGGAGCAGAGCAGTTCTTC.

This clone was found once. The rearrangement joins TRBV12-5 to TRBJ2-5; TRBD1 is a possible D gene (5 bases). Germline CDR1 LGHNT, CDR2 FRNRAP. CDR3 size: 12 residues. The ends were cut back, 4 bases at V and 5 bases at J, with 8 bases in the middle. The CDR3 loop is CASGSPGETQYF. The DNA for the CDR3 is TGTGCTAGTGGTTCCCCAGGGGAGACCCAGTACTTC.

The CDR3 DNA sequence: TGTGCCTGGAGTGTAGCCGGGACTAGCGGGATCGGGAATGAGCAGTTCTTC. Translating it yields CAWSVAGTSGIGNEQFF. The chain carries TRBV30 and TRBJ2-1; 13 nucleotides line up with TRBD2. The V and J ends lost 0 bases and 7 bases, in that order; junction bases with no gene match: 9. There are 17 residues in the CDR3. The germline V gene has CDR1 GTSNPN and CDR2 SVGIG (reference sequence).

The J gene is TRBJ2-2, the V gene TRBV7-9; TRBD1 is a possible D gene (5 bases). CDR1 and CDR2 (germline): SEHNR, FQNEAQ (reference sequence). V dropped 6 bases and J dropped 4 bases, with 15 bases sitting between them. The CDR3 covers 15 residues. This chain's CDR3 is CASSSDIPGTGELFF. DNA of the CDR3: TGTGCCAGCAGTTCGGACATCCCTGGCACCGGGGAGCTGTTTTTT. The full variable domain, in which reference TRBV7-9 and TRBJ2-2 provide the parts outside the CDR3, is DTGVSQNPRHKITKRGQNVTFRCDPISEHNRLYWYRQTLGQGPEFLTYFQNEAQLEKSRLLSDRFSAERPKGSFSTLEIQRTEQGDSAMYLCASSSDIPGTGELFFGEGSRLTVL.

This clone has just one count. The CDR3 DNA sequence: TGTGCCAGCAGCTTATCGGGGGGGCAGCCCCAGCATTTT. It yields the protein CASSLSGGQPQHF. The chain links TRBV7-2 to TRBJ1-5, with D perhaps matching TRBD1 (5 bases). The CDR3 contains 13 residues. Germline V lookup: CDR1 SGHTA, CDR2 FQGNSA. The germline V and J ends were trimmed by 2 bases and 7 bases, with 9 bases remaining between them.

This chain uses TRBV2 with TRBJ1-2; TRBD1 matches at 7 bases. V lost 6 bases and J lost 8; bases outside the gene matches: 24. The CDR3 is 18 amino acids. The germline V gene encodes CDR1 SNHLY and CDR2 FYNNEI. The CDR3 loop is CASRSLTGQLRGGRGYTF. CDR3 sequence (DNA): TGTGCCAGCAGGAGCCTAACGGGACAGCTACGAGGAGGGAGAGGCTACACCTTC.

V usage is TRBV5-6 and J usage is TRBJ2-7; TRBD2 matches at 11 bases. CDR3 length: 14 residues. V trimming: 4 bases; J trimming: 7 bases; junction bases outside the gene matches: 7. Germline V gene lookup returns CDR1 SGHDT and CDR2 YYEEEE. The CDR3 sequence: CASSPLLAGGEQYF. CDR3 bases: TGTGCCAGCAGCCCCCTCCTAGCGGGGGGTGAGCAGTACTTC.